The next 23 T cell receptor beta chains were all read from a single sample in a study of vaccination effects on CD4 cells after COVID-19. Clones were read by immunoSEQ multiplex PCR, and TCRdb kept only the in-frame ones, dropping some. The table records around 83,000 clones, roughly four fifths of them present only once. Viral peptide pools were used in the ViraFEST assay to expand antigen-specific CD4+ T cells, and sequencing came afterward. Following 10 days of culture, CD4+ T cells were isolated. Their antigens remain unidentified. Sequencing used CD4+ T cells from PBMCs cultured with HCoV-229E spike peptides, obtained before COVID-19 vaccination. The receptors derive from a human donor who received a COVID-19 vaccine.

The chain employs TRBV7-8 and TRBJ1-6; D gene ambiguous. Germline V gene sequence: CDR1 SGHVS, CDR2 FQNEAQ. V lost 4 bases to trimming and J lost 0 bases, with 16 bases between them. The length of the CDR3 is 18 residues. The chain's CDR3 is CASSSLPLSSSYNSPLHF. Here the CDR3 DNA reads TGTGCCAGCAGCTCCCTACCGTTGAGCAGCTCCTATAATTCACCCCTCCACTTT. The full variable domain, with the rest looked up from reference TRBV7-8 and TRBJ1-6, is GAGVSQSPRYKVAKRGQDVALRCDPISGHVSLFWYQQALGQGPEFLTYFQNEAQLDKSGLPSDRFFAERPEGSVSTLKIQRTQQEDSAVYLCASSSLPLSSSYNSPLHFGNGTRLTVT.

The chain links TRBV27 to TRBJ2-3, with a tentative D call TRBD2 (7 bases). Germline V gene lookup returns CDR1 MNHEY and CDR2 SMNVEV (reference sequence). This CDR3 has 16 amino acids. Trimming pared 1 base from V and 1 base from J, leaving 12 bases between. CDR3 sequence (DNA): TGTGCCAGCAGTTTATATAAGGGGGGGGGCACAGATACGCAGTATTTT. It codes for CASSLYKGGGTDTQYF.

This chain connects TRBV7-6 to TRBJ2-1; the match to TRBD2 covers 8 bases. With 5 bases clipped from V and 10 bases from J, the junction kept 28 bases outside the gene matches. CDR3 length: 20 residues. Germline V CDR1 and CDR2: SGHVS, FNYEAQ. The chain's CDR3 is CASSLSRLDLAGGARREQFF. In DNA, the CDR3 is TGTGCCAGCAGCCTCTCTAGATTAGACTTGGCGGGGGGTGCACGACGGGAGCAGTTCTTC.

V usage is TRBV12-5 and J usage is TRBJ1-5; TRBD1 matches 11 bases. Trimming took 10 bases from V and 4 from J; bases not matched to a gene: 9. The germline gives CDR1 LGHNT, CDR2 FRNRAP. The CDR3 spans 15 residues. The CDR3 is CATTRGQGANQPQHF. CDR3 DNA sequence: TGTGCTACCACTAGAGGACAGGGGGCAAATCAGCCCCAGCATTTT.

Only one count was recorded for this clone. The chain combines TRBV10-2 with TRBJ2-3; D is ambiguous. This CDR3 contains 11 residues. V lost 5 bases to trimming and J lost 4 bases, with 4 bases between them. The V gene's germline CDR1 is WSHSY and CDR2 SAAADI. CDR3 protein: CASSPADTQYF. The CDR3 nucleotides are TGCGCCAGCAGTCCTGCAGATACGCAGTATTTT.

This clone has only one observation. CDR3 loop: CASSQDLPLGYGYTF. In nucleotides, the CDR3 is TGCGCCAGCAGCCAAGATTTGCCTTTGGGCTATGGCTACACCTTC. This sequence joins TRBV4-3 and TRBJ1-2; D gene unclear. The V end lost 0 bases, the J end lost 4 bases, and 12 bases lay between the germline ends. Germline lookup yields CDR1 LGHNA and CDR2 YSLEER. CDR3 length equals 15 residues.

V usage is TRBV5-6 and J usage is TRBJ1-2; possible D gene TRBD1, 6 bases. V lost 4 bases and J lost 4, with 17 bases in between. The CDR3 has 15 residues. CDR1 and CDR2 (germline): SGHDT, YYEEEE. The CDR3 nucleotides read TGTGCCAGCAGCCAGCGGGACAACCTTTTCTATGGCTACACCTTC. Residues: CASSQRDNLFYGYTF. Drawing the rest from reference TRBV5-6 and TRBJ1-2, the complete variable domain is DAGVTQSPTHLIKTRGQQVTLRCSPKSGHDTVSWYQQALGQGPQFIFQYYEEEERQRGNFPDRFSGHQFPNYSSELNVNALLLGDSALYLCASSQRDNLFYGYTFGSGTRLTVV.

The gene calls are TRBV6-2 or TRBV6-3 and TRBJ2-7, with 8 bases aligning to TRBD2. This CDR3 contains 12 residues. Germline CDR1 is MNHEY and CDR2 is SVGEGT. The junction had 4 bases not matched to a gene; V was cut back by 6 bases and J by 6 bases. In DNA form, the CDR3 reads TGTGCCAGCAGCACAGCGGGGGCCGAGCAGTACGTC. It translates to CASSTAGAEQYV.

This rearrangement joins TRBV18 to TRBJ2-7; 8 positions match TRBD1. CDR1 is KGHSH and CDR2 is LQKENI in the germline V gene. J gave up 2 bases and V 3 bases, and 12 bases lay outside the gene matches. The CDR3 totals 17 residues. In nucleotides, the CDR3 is TGTGCCAGCTCACCTGCCTGGACAGGGACCATGGCCTACGAGCAGTACGTC. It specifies CASSPAWTGTMAYEQYV.

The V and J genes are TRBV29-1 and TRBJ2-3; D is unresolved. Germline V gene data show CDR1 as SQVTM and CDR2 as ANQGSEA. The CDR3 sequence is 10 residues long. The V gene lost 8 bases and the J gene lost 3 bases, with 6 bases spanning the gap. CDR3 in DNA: TGCAGCTTAGGGACAGATACGCAGTATTTT. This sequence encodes CSLGTDTQYF.

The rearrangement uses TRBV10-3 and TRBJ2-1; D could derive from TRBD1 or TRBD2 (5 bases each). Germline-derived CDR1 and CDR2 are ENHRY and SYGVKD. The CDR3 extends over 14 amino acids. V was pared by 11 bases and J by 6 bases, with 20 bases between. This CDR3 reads CAVSGTERLNEQFF. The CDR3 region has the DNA TGTGCCGTCTCCGGGACCGAGCGGCTCAATGAGCAGTTCTTC.

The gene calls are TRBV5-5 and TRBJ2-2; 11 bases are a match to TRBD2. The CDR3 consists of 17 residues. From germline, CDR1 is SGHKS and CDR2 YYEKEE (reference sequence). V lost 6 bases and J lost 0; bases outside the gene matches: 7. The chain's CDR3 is CASKGIAGGTNTGELFF. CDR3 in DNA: TGTGCCAGCAAAGGCATAGCGGGGGGGACGAACACCGGGGAGCTGTTTTTT.

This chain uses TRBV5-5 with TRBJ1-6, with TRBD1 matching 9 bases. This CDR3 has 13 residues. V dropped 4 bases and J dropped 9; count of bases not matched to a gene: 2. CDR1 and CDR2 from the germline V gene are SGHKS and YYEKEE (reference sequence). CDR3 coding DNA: TGTGCCAGCAGCGTGACAGGGGGTTCACCCCTCCACTTT. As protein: CASSVTGGSPLHF.

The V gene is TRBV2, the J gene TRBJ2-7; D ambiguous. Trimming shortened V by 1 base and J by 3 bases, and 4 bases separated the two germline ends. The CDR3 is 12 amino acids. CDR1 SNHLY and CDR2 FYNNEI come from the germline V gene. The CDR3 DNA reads TGTGCCAGCAGTGAAGAGGGCTACGAGCAGTACGTC. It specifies CASSEEGYEQYV.

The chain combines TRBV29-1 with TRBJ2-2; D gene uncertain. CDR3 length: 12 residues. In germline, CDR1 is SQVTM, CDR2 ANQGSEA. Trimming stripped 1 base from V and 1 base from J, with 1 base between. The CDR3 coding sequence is TGCAGCGTTGAAGGGAACACCGGGGAGCTGTTTTTT. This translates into CSVEGNTGELFF.

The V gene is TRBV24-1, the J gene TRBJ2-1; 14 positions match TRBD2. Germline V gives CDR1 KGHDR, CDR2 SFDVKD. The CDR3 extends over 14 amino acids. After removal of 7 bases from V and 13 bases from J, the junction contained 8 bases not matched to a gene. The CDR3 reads CATSGTSGGTGQFF. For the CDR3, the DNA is TGTGCCACCAGCGGGACTAGCGGGGGTACAGGCCAGTTCTTC.

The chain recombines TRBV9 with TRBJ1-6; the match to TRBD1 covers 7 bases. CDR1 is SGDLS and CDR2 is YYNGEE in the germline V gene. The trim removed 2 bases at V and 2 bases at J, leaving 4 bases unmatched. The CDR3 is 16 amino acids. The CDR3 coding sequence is TGTGCCAGCAGCGTGACCACAGGGGCCTATAATTCACCCCTCCACTTT. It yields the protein CASSVTTGAYNSPLHF.

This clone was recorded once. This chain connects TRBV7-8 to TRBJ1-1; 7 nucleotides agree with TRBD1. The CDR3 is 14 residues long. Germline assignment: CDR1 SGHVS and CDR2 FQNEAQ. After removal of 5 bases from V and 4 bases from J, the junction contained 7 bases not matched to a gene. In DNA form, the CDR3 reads TGTGCCAGCAGCCGAGGGGGCACGGTCACTGAAGCTTTCTTT. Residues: CASSRGGTVTEAFF.

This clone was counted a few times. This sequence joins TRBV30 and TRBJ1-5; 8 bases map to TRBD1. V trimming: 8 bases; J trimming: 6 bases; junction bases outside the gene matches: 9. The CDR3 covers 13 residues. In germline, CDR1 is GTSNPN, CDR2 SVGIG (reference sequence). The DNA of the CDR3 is TGTGCCGCGGACAGGGCGGGTGTTCAGCCCCAGCATTTT. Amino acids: CAADRAGVQPQHF. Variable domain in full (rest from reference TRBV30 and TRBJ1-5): SQTIHQWPATLVQPVGSPLSLECTVEGTSNPNLYWYRQAAGRGLQLLFYSVGIGQISSEVPQNLSASRPQDRQFILSSKKLLLSDSGFYLCAADRAGVQPQHFGDGTRLSIL.

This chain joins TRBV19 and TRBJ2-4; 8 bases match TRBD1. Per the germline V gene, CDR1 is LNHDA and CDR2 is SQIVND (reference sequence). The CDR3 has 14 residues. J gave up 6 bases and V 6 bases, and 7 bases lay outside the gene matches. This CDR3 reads CASRAWTGLNIQYF. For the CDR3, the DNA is TGTGCCAGTAGAGCTTGGACAGGGCTAAACATTCAGTACTTC.

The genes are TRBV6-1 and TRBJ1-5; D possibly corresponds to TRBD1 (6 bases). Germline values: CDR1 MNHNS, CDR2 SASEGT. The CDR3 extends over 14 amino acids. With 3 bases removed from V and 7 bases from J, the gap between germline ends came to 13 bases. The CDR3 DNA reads TGTGCCAGCAGTGATCAACAGGGATGGCAGCCCCAGCATTTT. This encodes CASSDQQGWQPQHF.

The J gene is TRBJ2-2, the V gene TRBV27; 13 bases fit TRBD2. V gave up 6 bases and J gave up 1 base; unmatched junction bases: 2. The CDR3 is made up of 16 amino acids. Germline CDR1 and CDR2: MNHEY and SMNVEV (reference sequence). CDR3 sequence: CASRGLAGRNTGELFF. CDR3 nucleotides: TGTGCCAGCAGGGGACTAGCGGGGAGGAACACCGGGGAGCTGTTTTTT.

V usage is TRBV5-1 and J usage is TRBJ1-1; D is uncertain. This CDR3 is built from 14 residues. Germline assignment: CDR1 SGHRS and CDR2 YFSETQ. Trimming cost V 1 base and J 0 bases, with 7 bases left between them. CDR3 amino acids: CASSLMGVNTEAFF. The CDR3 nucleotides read TGCGCCAGCAGCTTGATGGGAGTGAACACTGAAGCTTTCTTT.